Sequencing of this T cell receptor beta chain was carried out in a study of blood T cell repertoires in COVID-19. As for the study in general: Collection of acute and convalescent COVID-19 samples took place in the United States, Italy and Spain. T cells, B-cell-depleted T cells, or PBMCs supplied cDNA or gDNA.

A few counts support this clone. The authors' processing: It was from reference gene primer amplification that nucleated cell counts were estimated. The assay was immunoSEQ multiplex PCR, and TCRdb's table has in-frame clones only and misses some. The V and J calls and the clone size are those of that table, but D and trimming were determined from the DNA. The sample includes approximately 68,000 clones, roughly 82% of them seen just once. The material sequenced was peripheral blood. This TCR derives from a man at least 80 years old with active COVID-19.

CDR3: CASREDRGQSGGYTF. For the CDR3, the DNA is TGTGCCAGTAGAGAGGACAGGGGGCAAAGTGGTGGCTACACCTTC. The genes are TRBV19 and TRBJ1-2; 11 nucleotides align to TRBD1. Germline CDR1 is LNHDA and CDR2 is SQIVND (reference sequence). V shed 6 bases, J shed 7 bases, and the junction held 10 bases outside the gene matches. This CDR3 has 15 amino acids.